The 22 T cell receptor beta chains listed next were all sequenced from one sample in a study of cytomegalovirus exposure and HLA in healthy donors. Produced via immunoSEQ multiplex PCR; TCRdb's table is partial and in-frame only. This table has about 130,000 clones, 89% appearing once. Input material: PBMCs. These receptors were obtained from a young woman in good health and CMV-seronegative.

J is TRBJ2-5 and V is TRBV10-2, with 11 positions matching TRBD1. The CDR3 totals 13 residues. The V gene's germline CDR1 is WSHSY and CDR2 SAAADI. V shed 5 bases, J shed 10 bases, and the junction held 6 bases outside the gene matches. CDR3 region: CASSRTGGPVQYF. The CDR3 bases are TGCGCCAGCAGTAGGACAGGGGGCCCCGTCCAGTACTTC.

Note on this clone: A junction end diverges from the germline sequence, so it may reflect a read error. The gene calls are TRBV7-6 and TRBJ1-4; D possibly corresponds to TRBD1 (5 bases). The CDR3 is 15 residues long. Looked up from germline, CDR1 is SGHVS and CDR2 is FNYEAQ. The CDR3 region is CASSLGGRANEKLFF. In nucleotides, the CDR3 is TGTGCCAGCAGTTTAGGTGGCAGGGCGAATGAAAAACTGTTTTTT.

The chain carries TRBV5-1 and TRBJ2-2; 7 bases fit TRBD2. J gave up 6 bases and V 4 bases, and 3 bases lay outside the gene matches. Germline lookup yields CDR1 SGHRS and CDR2 YFSETQ. The CDR3 contains 13 residues. The CDR3 region is CASSQGRAGELFF. CDR3 DNA sequence: TGCGCCAGCAGCCAAGGGAGGGCCGGGGAGCTGTTTTTT.

The chain joins TRBV5-1 to TRBJ2-1; maybe TRBD1 (6 bases). The CDR3 sequence is 13 residues long. CDR1 and CDR2 from the germline V gene are SGHRS and YFSETQ. Trimming took off 4 bases at V and 6 bases at J, with 11 bases between the two ends. DNA for the CDR3: TGCGCCAGCAGCCCCCGCAGGGGCAATGAGCAGTTCTTC. Protein sequence: CASSPRRGNEQFF.

The chain recombines TRBV6-6 with TRBJ1-2; the D is unclear. Trimming took off 10 bases at V and 8 bases at J, with 11 bases between the two ends. This CDR3 region has 10 residues. Per the germline V gene, CDR1 is MNHNY and CDR2 is SVGAGI (reference sequence). CDR3 protein: CATRRRGYTF. CDR3 sequence (DNA): TGTGCCACACGCCGGCGGGGCTACACCTTC.

The V gene is TRBV9, the J gene TRBJ2-1; TRBD2 agrees at 11 bases. V lost 4 bases to trimming and J lost 2 bases; unmatched junction nucleotides: 2. Per the germline V gene, CDR1 is SGDLS and CDR2 is YYNGEE. CDR3 length: 15 amino acids. As DNA, the CDR3 is TGTGCCAGCAGCACGACTAGCGGGGCCTACAATGAGCAGTTCTTC. Encoded protein: CASSTTSGAYNEQFF.

This chain uses TRBV21-1 with TRBJ1-5; whether TRBD1, the table's D call, matches the DNA was not checked. TRBV21-1 is termed a pseudogene. The CDR3 covers 13 residues. CDR3 amino acids: CASSTLRVPCQHF. The CDR3 DNA sequence: TGTGCCAGCAGCACTCTCAGGGTTCCCTGCCAGCATTTT.

Remarks on this clone: Other DNA sequences in the sample encode the same CDR3. The chain is built from TRBV27 and TRBJ1-1, with D perhaps TRBD1 (5 bases). V lost 2 bases and J 0 bases, leaving 10 bases between the germline ends. From germline, CDR1 is MNHEY and CDR2 SMNVEV (reference sequence). The CDR3 contains 15 residues. The CDR3 DNA sequence: TGTGCCAGCAGTTTAAGTGGGGGGTTGAACACTGAAGCTTTCTTT. As protein: CASSLSGGLNTEAFF.

CDR3 sequence reads: CASSLPTGTSYTF. CDR3 sequence (DNA): TGTGCCAGCAGTTTACCCACAGGGACATCCTACACCTTC. V gene TRBV28 combines with J gene TRBJ1-2; perhaps TRBD1 as D (6 bases). Between the trimmed V and J ends, which lost 2 bases and 10 bases, there was a span of 14 bases. The germline gives CDR1 MDHEN, CDR2 SYDVKM. This CDR3 has 13 residues.

The chain combines TRBV4-1 with TRBJ2-1, with D possibly TRBD2 on 6 matching bases. V lost 1 base and J lost 6, with 10 bases in between. Germline CDR1 and CDR2: MGHRA and YSYEKL. The CDR3 has 14 residues. In DNA form, the CDR3 reads TGCGCCAGCAGCCAAGGGGCGGGAAGCAATGAGCAGTTCTTC. As protein: CASSQGAGSNEQFF.

This clone was seen more than once but under ten times. The chain has TRBV5-1 and TRBJ2-7; 8 nucleotides match TRBD1. With V trimmed by 4 bases and J by 7 bases, 7 bases remained unmatched. The CDR3 contains 13 residues. Per the germline V gene, CDR1 is SGHRS and CDR2 is YFSETQ. The DNA of the CDR3 is TGCGCCAGCAGCCCGACAGGGGTGGGGGAGCAGTACTTC. This codes for CASSPTGVGEQYF. Full variable domain (remainder filled in from reference TRBV5-1 and TRBJ2-7): KAGVTQTPRYLIKTRGQQVTLSCSPISGHRSVSWYQQTPGQGLQFLFEYFSETQRNKGNFPGRFSGRQFSNSRSEMNVSTLELGDSALYLCASSPTGVGEQYFGPGTRLTVT.

The chain is built from TRBV7-9 and TRBJ1-4, with TRBD1 as a possible D gene (5 bases). CDR1 SEHNR and CDR2 FQNEAQ come from the germline V gene (reference sequence). The CDR3 extends over 15 amino acids. Trimming took off 5 bases at V and 0 bases at J, with 10 bases between the two ends. The CDR3 region is CASSPDRPTNEKLFF. The CDR3 coding sequence is TGTGCCAGCAGCCCAGACAGACCAACTAATGAAAAACTGTTTTTT.

The rearrangement uses TRBV7-9 and TRBJ2-7, with TRBD2 matching 7 bases. V lost 5 bases to trimming and J lost 2 bases; unmatched junction nucleotides: 9. Germline loops: CDR1 SEHNR, CDR2 FQNEAQ (reference sequence). The CDR3 covers 15 residues. The CDR3 here is CASSGERGDPYEQYF. The CDR3 region has the DNA TGTGCCAGCAGCGGAGAACGGGGGGACCCCTACGAGCAGTACTTC.

This sequence joins TRBV7-3 and TRBJ1-1; possible D gene TRBD1, 5 bases. V was clipped by 4 bases and J by 5 bases, with 11 bases between them. This CDR3 is built from 13 residues. Germline values: CDR1 SGHTA, CDR2 FQGTGA. The CDR3 region has the DNA TGTGCCAGCAGCTCTTATGGGGGGACTGAAGCTTTCTTT. It translates to CASSSYGGTEAFF.

This chain connects TRBV5-1 to TRBJ1-3; D is unclear. Germline V CDR1 and CDR2: SGHRS, YFSETQ. V was shortened by 0 bases and J by 0 bases, with 7 bases between the two germline ends. This CDR3 contains 15 residues. The CDR3 protein is CASSLGQDSGNTIYF. The CDR3 DNA reads TGCGCCAGCAGCTTGGGGCAAGACTCTGGAAACACCATATATTTT. The full variable domain, in which reference TRBV5-1 and TRBJ1-3 provide the parts outside the CDR3, is KAGVTQTPRYLIKTRGQQVTLSCSPISGHRSVSWYQQTPGQGLQFLFEYFSETQRNKGNFPGRFSGRQFSNSRSEMNVSTLELGDSALYLCASSLGQDSGNTIYFGEGSWLTVV.

This chain's CDR3 is CARSPRRIGELFF. The CDR3, as DNA: TGTGCCAGAAGCCCGAGGAGGATCGGGGAGCTGTTTTTT. The chain recombines TRBV5-3 with TRBJ2-2; D possibly corresponds to TRBD2 (5 bases). TRBV5-3 is reported as an ORF; its role is uncertain. The CDR3 contains 13 residues. Trimming cost V 4 bases and J 7 bases, with 11 bases left between them.

The rearrangement uses TRBV19 and TRBJ1-1; D is unresolved. V was shortened by 3 bases and J by 7 bases, with 6 bases between the two germline ends. The germline gives CDR1 LNHDA, CDR2 SQIVND (reference sequence). The CDR3 covers 11 residues. The CDR3 bases are TGTGCCAGTAGTATCCGGGGTGAAGCTTTCTTT. Protein sequence: CASSIRGEAFF.

The J gene is TRBJ1-5, the V gene TRBV25-1, with 8 bases aligning to TRBD1. Germline CDR1 is MGHDK and CDR2 is SYGVNS. J gave up 7 bases and V 6 bases, and 5 bases lay outside the gene matches. The CDR3 consists of 13 residues. This chain's CDR3 is CASSTGDRQPQHF. CDR3 nucleotides: TGTGCCAGCAGCACAGGGGACAGGCAGCCCCAGCATTTT.

V is TRBV5-1 and J is TRBJ2-3; 14 bases map to TRBD2. Germline CDR1 is SGHRS and CDR2 is YFSETQ. V gave up 4 bases and J gave up 13 bases; unmatched junction bases: 11. The CDR3 extends over 15 amino acids. As DNA, the CDR3 is TGCGCCAGCAGCCGCGACAGACTAGCGGGGGGGTTTGAGTATTTT. This gives the protein CASSRDRLAGGFEYF.

In this sample, this clone turned up once. The chain is built from TRBV7-6 and TRBJ2-5; D is perhaps TRBD2 (7 bases). The CDR3 runs to 16 residues. Germline V gene data show CDR1 as SGHVS and CDR2 as FNYEAQ. V lost 5 bases and J lost 6, with 22 bases in between. Here the CDR3 DNA reads TGTGCCAGCAGCCCAATAGGGGGGGGGAATCGGAAGACCCAGTACTTC. Residues: CASSPIGGGNRKTQYF.

This CDR3 reads CASSRQGSTEAFF. CDR3 DNA sequence: TGTGCCAGCAGTCGACAGGGTAGCACTGAAGCTTTCTTT. This chain links TRBV6-1 with TRBJ1-1; 7 bases align to TRBD1. V was pared by 5 bases and J by 4 bases, with 4 bases of the junction left unmatched. The CDR3 is 13 amino acids. Looked up from germline, CDR1 is MNHNS and CDR2 is SASEGT.

The chain has TRBV2 and TRBJ1-3, with D unclear. CDR3 length: 11 amino acids. CDR1 and CDR2 (germline): SNHLY, FYNNEI. Deletions cut 4 bases from V and 8 bases from J, with 6 bases between. The CDR3 DNA sequence: TGTGCCAGCAGTGTTAGAGACACCATATATTTT. Protein sequence: CASSVRDTIYF.